These 11 T cell receptor beta chains share one sample of origin, sequenced in a study of blood T cells in healthy people across ages. The authors ran a second PCR of about 7 to 12 cycles using a sample-barcoded 5' primer and a J-beta primer mix. TCRdb re-derived calls from the 5' RACE reads in MiXCR, one entry per CDR3 protein. The table lists 700,000 to 850,000 distinct CDR3 sequences, approximately 53% of them singletons. Sample: blood. The receptors originated from a man aged 80 or over in good health.

The rearrangement links TRBV3-1 to TRBJ2-1; D may be TRBD1 (6 bases). V lost 4 bases to trimming and J lost 10 bases, with 26 bases between them. Germline CDR1 LGHDT, CDR2 YNNKEL (reference sequence). This CDR3 has 17 amino acids. In nucleotides, the CDR3 is TGTGCCAGCAGCCGAACTATTCCGGGACATGGGATAGACGAGCAGTTCTTC. This translates into CASSRTIPGHGIDEQFF.

V and J are TRBV12-3 or TRBV12-4 and TRBJ1-2, with a possible D match to TRBD1 (6 bases). V was cut by 1 base and J by 13 bases, with 19 bases left in between. There are 14 residues in the CDR3. The CDR3 DNA reads as TGTGCCAGCAGTTTAGAGGGGGGGCAGGGAACAAGCACCTTC. Translating it yields CASSLEGGQGTSTF.

In this sample, this clonotype turned up a few times. V is TRBV10-3 and J is TRBJ2-5; TRBD1 matches at 9 bases. V was pared by 5 bases and J by 5 bases, with 6 bases of the junction left unmatched. Germline CDR1 reads ENHRY; CDR2 reads SYGVKD. This CDR3 contains 14 residues. CDR3 sequence: CAISLQGAQETQYF. CDR3 DNA sequence: TGTGCCATCAGTCTACAGGGGGCGCAGGAGACCCAGTACTTC.

This chain uses TRBV5-1 with TRBJ2-5; maybe TRBD2 (5 bases). The CDR3 has 11 residues. V lost 2 bases and J 12 bases, leaving 11 bases between the germline ends. Looked up from germline, CDR1 is SGHRS and CDR2 is YFSETQ. CDR3 residues: CASSFGDLEYF. CDR3 bases: TGCGCCAGCAGCTTCGGGGATTTGGAGTACTTC.

The CDR3 DNA reads as TGTGCCAGCAGCGACCGGGGGACAGGGTCCGATCAGCCCCAGCATTTT. Its translation: CASSDRGTGSDQPQHF. The J gene is TRBJ1-5, the V gene TRBV7-2; 9 positions match TRBD1. The CDR3 has 16 amino acids. CDR1 SGHTA and CDR2 FQGNSA come from the germline V gene. V shed 5 bases and J 5 bases; nucleotides not matched to a gene: 10.

The chain is built from TRBV5-5 and TRBJ2-1; 12 bases line up with TRBD1. This CDR3 is 17 amino acids long. V shed 3 bases and J 7 bases; nucleotides not matched to a gene: 11. Germline CDR1 SGHKS, CDR2 YYEKEE (reference sequence). In nucleotides, the CDR3 is TGTGCCAGCAGCTACGGGACAGGGGGCGCGGGCCAAAATGAGCAGTTCTTC. It yields the protein CASSYGTGGAGQNEQFF.

The rearrangement uses TRBV2 and TRBJ2-4; 8 bases are shared with TRBD2. Near its end, the DNA agrees better with TRBJ2-7, so the J call may be wrong. CDR1 and CDR2 (germline): SNHLY, FYNNEI. CDR3 length: 14 amino acids. CDR3 sequence (DNA): TGTGCCAGCAGTGGGAGCGGGAGTTTCGGCGAGCAGTACTTC. It specifies CASSGSGSFGEQYF.

Only a few counts were recorded for this clonotype. The chain links TRBV7-2 to TRBJ2-5; D not certain. CDR1 and CDR2 (germline): SGHTA, FQGNSA. The germline V and J ends were trimmed by 4 bases and 6 bases, with 9 bases remaining between them. This CDR3 region has 12 residues. The CDR3 here is CASSSSMKTQYF. As DNA, the CDR3 is TGTGCCAGCAGCTCATCCATGAAGACCCAGTACTTC.

The chain has TRBV5-6 and TRBJ1-2, with D maybe TRBD1 (5 bases). V was clipped by 4 bases and J by 7 bases, with 11 bases between them. The CDR3 extends over 12 amino acids. Germline CDR1 SGHDT, CDR2 YYEEEE. CDR3 DNA sequence: TGTGCCAGCAGCCCAGGGACTTCTGGCTACACCTTC. Amino acid sequence: CASSPGTSGYTF. Supplemented by reference TRBV5-6 and TRBJ1-2, the full variable domain reads DAGVTQSPTHLIKTRGQQVTLRCSPKSGHDTVSWYQQALGQGPQFIFQYYEEEERQRGNFPDRFSGHQFPNYSSELNVNALLLGDSALYLCASSPGTSGYTFGSGTRLTVV.

There are a few counts of this clonotype. The chain combines TRBV2 with TRBJ2-7; D tentatively reads TRBD1 or TRBD2 (6 bases each). Between the trimmed V and J ends, which lost 3 bases and 5 bases, there was a span of 17 bases. The CDR3 consists of 15 residues. Germline assignment: CDR1 SNHLY and CDR2 FYNNEI. This chain's CDR3 is CASSDGGQGMDEQYF. As DNA, the CDR3 is TGTGCCAGCAGTGATGGGGGGCAGGGGATGGACGAGCAGTACTTC.

V usage is TRBV7-2 and J usage is TRBJ1-2; the D gene is possibly TRBD1 (5 bases). The length of the CDR3 is 16 residues. In germline, CDR1 is SGHTA, CDR2 FQGNSA. The V gene lost 5 bases and the J gene lost 7 bases, with 23 bases spanning the gap. The CDR3, as DNA: TGTGCCAGCAGCCCAGAGGTGGGAGGGGTTTATGGTGGCTACACCTTC. It yields the protein CASSPEVGGVYGGYTF. The variable domain in full, with the rest retrieved from reference TRBV7-2 and TRBJ1-2, is GAGVSQSPSNKVTEKGKDVELRCDPISGHTALYWYRQSLGQGLEFLIYFQGNSAPDKSGLPSDRFSAERTGGSVSTLTIQRTQQEDSAVYLCASSPEVGGVYGGYTFGSGTRLTVV.